This T cell receptor beta chain was found in a study of blood T cell repertoires in COVID-19. This CDR3 contains 16 residues. The authors' processing: Amplified reference gene primers provided the basis for estimating nucleated cell counts. Profiling relied on immunoSEQ multiplex PCR, and the TCRdb table lists in-frame clones only, not all of them. The V and J calls and clone size come from that table; D and trimming were worked out from the DNA. The data show more than 300,000 clones, more than 70% seen once. The chain is built from TRBV1 and TRBJ2-7; TRBD2, the table's D call, lacks a check against the DNA. TRBV1 is classified as a pseudogene. The TCR comes from a woman aged 50 to 60 with acute or convalescent COVID-19. Sequencing was done on a sample of peripheral blood. CDR3 region: CTSSQEGTSGPYEQYF. The DNA for the CDR3 is TGCACCAGCAGCCAAGAGGGGACTAGCGGTCCCTACGAGCAGTACTTC.